This TCR beta chain appears in the sequencing data of a study of Graves' ophthalmopathy and Graves' hyperthyroidism. RNA transcripts were the source from which TCR beta CDR3 regions were amplified. RT-PCR was first run with HTBI primers, then multiplex PCR in a second round. TCRdb itself ran the multiplex PCR reads through MiXCR, one entry per CDR3 protein. The data contain about 380,000 distinct CDR3 sequences, 15% of them singletons. This clonotype was counted only a few times. The CDR3 extends over 13 amino acids. Germline lookup yields CDR1 DFQATT and CDR2 SNEGSKA (reference sequence). Deletions cut 6 bases from V and 5 bases from J, with 17 bases between.

The source material was peripheral blood. The sequence derives from a woman under 30 with stable Graves' hyperthyroidism. This chain joins TRBV20-1 and TRBJ2-7, with D possibly matching TRBD2 (7 bases). The CDR3 reads CSAATGGPDEQYF. The CDR3 nucleotides read TGCAGTGCCGCGACGGGGGGCCCTGACGAGCAGTACTTC.